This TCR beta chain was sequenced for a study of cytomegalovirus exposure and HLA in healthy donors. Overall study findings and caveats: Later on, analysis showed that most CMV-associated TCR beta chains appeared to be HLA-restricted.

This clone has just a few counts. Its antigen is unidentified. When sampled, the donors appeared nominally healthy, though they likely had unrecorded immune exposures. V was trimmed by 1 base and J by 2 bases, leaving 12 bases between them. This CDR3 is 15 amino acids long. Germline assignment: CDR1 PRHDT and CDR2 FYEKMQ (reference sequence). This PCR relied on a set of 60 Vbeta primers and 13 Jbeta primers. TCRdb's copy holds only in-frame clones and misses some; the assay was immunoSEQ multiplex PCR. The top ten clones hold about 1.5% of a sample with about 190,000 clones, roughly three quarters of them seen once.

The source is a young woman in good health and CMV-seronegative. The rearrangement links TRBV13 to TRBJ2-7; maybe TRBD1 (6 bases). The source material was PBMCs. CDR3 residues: CASSLAGTPTYEQYF. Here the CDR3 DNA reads TGTGCCAGCAGCTTAGCGGGGACACCTACCTACGAGCAGTACTTC.